The present TCR beta chain was sequenced within a study of liver allograft versus peripheral blood T cells. Study-level information: Peripheral blood of the recipients supplied T cell receptor repertoires that were compared with those in transplanted livers. Study-wide points: A difference was reportedly observed between T cell receptor repertoires inside liver allografts and those in peripheral blood.

This clonotype is medium-sized within its sample. Antigen unknown. TCRdb processed the reads anew with MiXCR; each CDR3 protein has one entry. In the table there are 1,800 or so distinct CDR3 sequences, roughly 15% of which are singletons. The trim removed 4 bases at V and 7 bases at J, leaving 11 bases unmatched. Germline V gene data show CDR1 as SGHDT and CDR2 as YYEEEE. This CDR3 contains 16 residues. This clonotype was obtained from a human patient who had a liver transplant. Some T cells may be transferred from the graft donor. This rearrangement joins TRBV5-6 to TRBJ2-2, with 9 bases fitting TRBD2. The CDR3 spells CASSPDAGGPNGELFF. Here the CDR3 DNA reads TGTGCCAGCAGCCCGGACGCGGGGGGGCCGAACGGGGAGCTGTTTTTT.